One sample yielded the 31 T cell receptor beta chains listed below, sequenced in a study of blood T cell repertoires in COVID-19. Sequenced by immunoSEQ multiplex PCR; TCRdb stores in-frame clones only, minus some. The sample includes approximately 150,000 clones, 80% to 90% of them seen just once. The specimen was peripheral blood. These receptors were obtained from a woman between 50 and 59 years old with acute or convalescent COVID-19.

The chain carries TRBV5-1 and TRBJ1-5, with D tentatively TRBD1 (6 bases). CDR1 and CDR2 (germline): SGHRS, YFSETQ. V gave up 4 bases and J gave up 4 bases, with 12 bases separating them. The CDR3 is 14 amino acids. The CDR3 region has the DNA TGCGCCAGCAGCCCCGGACAGCAGAATCAGCCCCAGCATTTT. Encoded protein: CASSPGQQNQPQHF.

The chain joins TRBV12-3 or TRBV12-4 to TRBJ2-1; the D is unclear. Trimming took 4 bases from V and 2 from J, leaving 6 bases between them. CDR3 length equals 13 residues. CDR3 nucleotide sequence: TGTGCCAGCAGTTCCCACACCTACAATGAGCAGTTCTTC. Translated: CASSSHTYNEQFF.

The rearrangement uses TRBV2 and TRBJ2-7; maybe TRBD1 (5 bases). The V gene's germline CDR1 is SNHLY and CDR2 FYNNEI. Trimming removed 7 bases at V and 3 bases at J, with 10 bases between. The CDR3 is made up of 12 amino acids. The CDR3 loop reads CASKDSYYEQYF. The CDR3 bases are TGTGCCAGCAAAGACAGCTACTACGAGCAGTACTTC. The entire variable domain, with the rest obtained from reference TRBV2 and TRBJ2-7, is as follows: EPEVTQTPSHQVTQMGQEVILRCVPISNHLYFYWYRQILGQKVEFLVSFYNNEISEKSEIFDDQFSVERPDGSNFTLKIRSTKLEDSAMYFCASKDSYYEQYFGPGTRLTVT.

DNA for the CDR3: TGTGCCAGCAGCTTTGGGGTCGGGGGCACTGAAGCTTTCTTT. Protein product: CASSFGVGGTEAFF. The rearrangement uses TRBV11-2 and TRBJ1-1; a weak D match, TRBD1 (5 bases). The V gene lost 3 bases and the J gene lost 4 bases, with 12 bases spanning the gap. Germline loops: CDR1 SGHAT, CDR2 FQNNGV. The CDR3 totals 14 residues.

The chain carries TRBV7-3 and TRBJ1-1, with a tentative D call TRBD1 (5 bases). CDR3 length: 13 amino acids. The V gene's germline CDR1 is SGHTA and CDR2 FQGTGA. Trimming pared 2 bases from V and 3 bases from J, leaving 7 bases between. The CDR3: CASSLAGYTEAFF. DNA for the CDR3: TGTGCCAGCAGCTTAGCAGGGTACACTGAAGCTTTCTTT.

CDR3 in DNA: TGTGCCAGCAGTTCGCGGTCCAGAAACACCGGGGAGCTGTTTTTT. Translating gives CASSSRSRNTGELFF. The chain has TRBV6-5 and TRBJ2-2; no clear D gene. Germline V CDR1 and CDR2: MNHEY, SVGAGI. CDR3 length: 15 amino acids. V shed 4 bases and J shed 2 bases, with 11 bases lying between them.

The chain is built from TRBV12-3 or TRBV12-4 and TRBJ1-5; D is possibly TRBD1 (6 bases). The CDR3 sequence is 13 residues long. V lost 4 bases and J lost 7, with 11 bases in between. CDR3 DNA sequence: TGTGCCAGCAGTTCCCAGGGGACCCAGCCCCAGCATTTT. Its protein product is CASSSQGTQPQHF.

The chain combines TRBV6-5 with TRBJ1-1; TRBD1 is a possible D gene (5 bases). The CDR3 totals 14 residues. Trimming removed 8 bases at V and 2 bases at J, with 15 bases between. In germline, CDR1 is MNHEY, CDR2 SVGAGI. In DNA, the CDR3 is TGTGCCAGCGTTCGCGGGGCCTTAAACACTGAAGCTTTCTTT. Translated: CASVRGALNTEAFF.

This clone was seen a few times. The CDR3, as DNA: TGTGCCAGCAGCTTAGAACTCATTTCCTACAATGAGCAGTTCTTC. As protein: CASSLELISYNEQFF. The chain couples TRBV7-2 to TRBJ2-1; no reliable D call. Germline-derived CDR1 and CDR2 are SGHTA and FQGNSA. This CDR3 has 15 amino acids. Trimming shortened V by 1 base and J by 1 base, and 8 bases separated the two germline ends.

V is TRBV5-8 and J is TRBJ1-5, with 7 bases that match TRBD1. CDR1 SGHTS and CDR2 YDEGEE come from the germline V gene. This CDR3 contains 14 residues. V was clipped by 0 bases and J by 7 bases; unmatched bases: 4. CDR3 DNA: TGTGCCAGCAGCTTGGGTCAGGGGGTGCAGCCCCAGCATTTT. This sequence encodes CASSLGQGVQPQHF.

The chain has TRBV15 and TRBJ1-5; D call uncertain. Looked up from germline, CDR1 is LNHNV and CDR2 is YYDKDF (reference sequence). The V and J ends lost 9 bases and 5 bases respectively, with 14 bases between them. The CDR3 length is 13 residues. The CDR3 sequence: CATVVTYDQPQHF. In nucleotides, the CDR3 is TGTGCCACGGTCGTGACATACGATCAGCCCCAGCATTTT.

The V call is TRBV24-1, the J call TRBJ2-1; TRBD1 is a possible D gene (5 bases). Germline-derived CDR1 and CDR2 are KGHDR and SFDVKD. V was clipped by 2 bases and J by 11 bases, with 12 bases between them. CDR3 length: 13 amino acids. CDR3: CATSDSQDTQQFF. The CDR3 DNA reads as TGTGCCACCAGTGATTCACAGGATACCCAGCAGTTCTTC.

J is TRBJ1-1 and V is TRBV6-6; D is ambiguous. Deletions cut 2 bases from V and 7 bases from J, with 14 bases between. This CDR3 region has 14 residues. The germline V gene encodes CDR1 MNHNY and CDR2 SVGAGI (reference sequence). CDR3 in amino acids: CASSYAEALVEAFF. The DNA of the CDR3 is TGTGCCAGCAGTTACGCGGAGGCTTTAGTTGAAGCTTTCTTT.

The table lists this clone with a count of one. V usage is TRBV7-3 and J usage is TRBJ2-1; the match to TRBD2 covers 11 bases. Germline lookup yields CDR1 SGHTA and CDR2 FQGTGA. The CDR3 has 16 amino acids. Germline trimming cut 3 bases from V and 5 bases from J; bases unmatched to any gene: 6. The CDR3: CASSFSGGAGNNEQFF. The CDR3 nucleotides read TGTGCCAGCAGCTTTAGCGGGGGGGCCGGTAACAATGAGCAGTTCTTC. Based on the CDR3 plus reference TRBV7-3 and TRBJ2-1, the full variable domain is GAGVSQTPSNKVTEKGKYVELRCDPISGHTALYWYRQSLGQGPEFLIYFQGTGAADDSGLPNDRFFAVRPEGSVSTLKIQRTERGDSAVYLCASSFSGGAGNNEQFFGPGTRLTVL.

This chain links TRBV19 with TRBJ2-7; no firm D call. Germline CDR1 LNHDA, CDR2 SQIVND (reference sequence). CDR3 size: 14 residues. V gave up 2 bases and J gave up 0 bases, with 8 bases separating them. CDR3: CASSIRENSYEQYF. CDR3 sequence (DNA): TGTGCCAGTAGTATAAGAGAGAACTCCTACGAGCAGTACTTC.

The chain uses TRBV20-1 and TRBJ1-2; 7 bases agree with TRBD1. The CDR3 extends over 18 amino acids. The V gene's germline CDR1 is DFQATT and CDR2 SNEGSKA (reference sequence). The V gene end was trimmed by 3 bases and the J gene end by 0 bases; junction bases not matched to a gene: 16. This CDR3 is CSASPRDSRRLTNYGYTF. The CDR3 region has the DNA TGCAGTGCTAGTCCCCGGGACAGTAGAAGACTAACTAACTATGGCTACACCTTC.

J is TRBJ2-7 and V is TRBV5-6; no clear D gene. V lost 3 bases and J lost 0, with 7 bases in between. This CDR3 region has 13 residues. Germline values: CDR1 SGHDT, CDR2 YYEEEE. The CDR3 coding sequence is TGTGCCAGCAGCTCAATTAGCTCCTACGAGCAGTACTTC. It yields the protein CASSSISSYEQYF. The whole variable domain, filled in from reference TRBV5-6 and TRBJ2-7, reads DAGVTQSPTHLIKTRGQQVTLRCSPKSGHDTVSWYQQALGQGPQFIFQYYEEEERQRGNFPDRFSGHQFPNYSSELNVNALLLGDSALYLCASSSISSYEQYFGPGTRLTVT.

The chain is built from TRBV19 and TRBJ1-1, with no clear D. This CDR3 has 13 amino acids. The germline V and J ends were trimmed by 6 bases and 0 bases, with 8 bases remaining between them. The germline V gene has CDR1 LNHDA and CDR2 SQIVND (reference sequence). The CDR3 nucleotides read TGTGCCAGTAGGGACGGGATGAACACTGAAGCTTTCTTT. This gives the protein CASRDGMNTEAFF. Full variable domain (rest looked up from reference TRBV19 and TRBJ1-1): DGGITQSPKYLFRKEGQNVTLSCEQNLNHDAMYWYRQDPGQGLRLIYYSQIVNDFQKGDIAEGYSVSREKKESFPLTVTSAQKNPTAFYLCASRDGMNTEAFFGQGTRLTVV.

This clone was counted a single time. The genes are TRBV11-3 and TRBJ2-1; TRBD2 matches 13 bases. Germline trimming cut 4 bases from V and 3 bases from J; bases unmatched to any gene: 3. Germline V CDR1 and CDR2: SGHNT, YENEEA. The CDR3 length is 16 residues. CDR3 sequence: CASSSGTSGNYNEQFF. The CDR3 DNA follows: TGTGCCAGCAGCTCCGGGACTAGCGGGAACTACAATGAGCAGTTCTTC.

The chain combines TRBV18 with TRBJ2-7; D unresolved. CDR3 length: 13 amino acids. Germline CDR1 and CDR2: KGHSH and LQKENI. V dropped 4 bases and J dropped 6 bases, with 13 bases sitting between them. The CDR3 DNA follows: TGTGCCAGCTCACTGTTAGGTGAGGCCGAGCAGTACTTC. Translated, it gives CASSLLGEAEQYF.

This clone was detected a few times. The chain employs TRBV29-1 and TRBJ1-2, with TRBD1 matching 8 bases. Losses at the gene ends were 6 bases for V and 8 bases for J; bases not matched to a gene: 8. The CDR3 spans 12 residues. Germline values: CDR1 SQVTM, CDR2 ANQGSEA. Here the CDR3 reads CSVTPDRAGYTF. The CDR3 DNA reads as TGCAGCGTCACCCCGGACAGGGCAGGCTACACCTTC.

This clone was seen a single time. This chain joins TRBV19 and TRBJ1-2; 7 nucleotides line up with TRBD1. CDR1 is LNHDA and CDR2 is SQIVND in the germline V gene (reference sequence). Unmatched junction bases numbered 8, after V lost 3 bases and J lost 4 bases. The CDR3 sequence is 15 residues long. The CDR3 sequence: CASSIADRPVYGYTF. The DNA for the CDR3 is TGTGCCAGTAGTATTGCGGACAGGCCCGTCTATGGCTACACCTTC.

The J gene is TRBJ2-3, the V gene TRBV7-3; 11 bases are a match to TRBD2. Germline V gives CDR1 SGHTA, CDR2 FQGTGA. The CDR3 spans 16 residues. Germline trimming cut 5 bases from V and 5 bases from J; bases unmatched to any gene: 9. The CDR3 nucleotides are TGTGCCAGCAGCAGCGCACTAGCGGGAGTGGGAGATACGCAGTATTTT. As protein: CASSSALAGVGDTQYF.

The rearrangement uses TRBV11-3 and TRBJ2-3, with D maybe TRBD2 (6 bases). The ends were cut back, 5 bases at V and 3 bases at J, with 12 bases in the middle. Germline values: CDR1 SGHNT, CDR2 YENEEA. This CDR3 has 14 amino acids. The CDR3 nucleotides read TGTGCCAGCAGCCCCCGCGGGGCGACAGATACGCAGTATTTT. Protein: CASSPRGATDTQYF.

The chain uses TRBV2 and TRBJ2-1; 8 positions match TRBD2. The CDR3 totals 14 residues. CDR1 is SNHLY and CDR2 is FYNNEI in the germline V gene. Trimming removed 5 bases from V and 5 bases from J; junction bases left unmatched: 5. The CDR3 sequence: CASSFTSGNNEQFF. CDR3 nucleotide sequence: TGTGCCAGCAGTTTTACTAGCGGTAACAATGAGCAGTTCTTC.

The chain combines TRBV11-2 with TRBJ2-1; D remains unclear. CDR1 SGHAT and CDR2 FQNNGV come from the germline V gene. CDR3 length: 13 amino acids. With 1 base removed from V and 10 bases from J, the gap between germline ends came to 11 bases. Here the CDR3 reads CASSLGEIEEQFF. The CDR3 bases are TGTGCCAGCAGCTTAGGAGAGATCGAAGAGCAGTTCTTC.

This rearrangement joins TRBV25-1 to TRBJ2-2; tentative D call: TRBD2 (5 bases). This CDR3 comprises 15 residues. CDR1 and CDR2 from the germline V gene are MGHDK and SYGVNS. Between the trimmed V and J ends, which lost 0 bases and 1 base, there was a span of 6 bases. CDR3 loop: CASSEYRGNTGELFF. The CDR3 bases are TGTGCCAGCAGTGAATATCGGGGGAACACCGGGGAGCTGTTTTTT.

CDR3 DNA: TGTGCCAGCAGCACTAGCGGGGGCAATGAGCAGTTCTTC. Its translation: CASSTSGGNEQFF. V is TRBV12-3 or TRBV12-4 and J is TRBJ2-1; 11 bases align to TRBD2. The CDR3 runs 13 residues. V lost 6 bases to trimming and J lost 6 bases; unmatched junction nucleotides: 1.

The chain combines TRBV3-1 (or the pseudogene TRBV3-2) with TRBJ1-3, with 9 nucleotides matching TRBD1. The CDR3 runs 18 residues. Looked up from germline, CDR1 is LGHDT and CDR2 is YNNKEL (reference sequence). V shed 1 base, J shed 0 bases, and the junction held 7 bases outside the gene matches. The CDR3 DNA is TGTGCCAGCAGCCAAGCCTGGACAGGGGCTCACTCTGGAAACACCATATATTTT. Amino acid sequence: CASSQAWTGAHSGNTIYF.

V usage is TRBV27 and J usage is TRBJ1-5; the match to TRBD1 covers 7 bases. CDR1 and CDR2 from the germline V gene are MNHEY and SMNVEV (reference sequence). The CDR3 totals 13 residues. After removal of 6 bases from V and 3 bases from J, the junction contained 2 bases not matched to a gene. The CDR3: CASRGQPNQPQHF. The CDR3, as DNA: TGTGCCAGCAGGGGACAGCCCAATCAGCCCCAGCATTTT.

V and J are TRBV2 and TRBJ2-7, with D possibly TRBD2 on 6 matching bases. Trimming pared 8 bases from V and 4 bases from J, leaving 15 bases between. Germline-derived CDR1 and CDR2 are SNHLY and FYNNEI. This CDR3 is built from 13 residues. CDR3 loop: CASQGTGVYEQYF. CDR3 in DNA: TGTGCCAGCCAAGGGACGGGAGTATACGAGCAGTACTTC.